These T cell receptor beta chains were read from a single sample in a study of blood T cell repertoires in COVID-19. Sequenced by immunoSEQ multiplex PCR; TCRdb stores in-frame clones only, minus some. The sample has roughly 170,000 clones; over 75% are singletons. The sequenced material came from peripheral blood. These receptors all stem from a woman in her sixties or seventies with acute or convalescent COVID-19. Each CDR3 is given with its conserved first and last residue. Each record gives: V gene, J gene, D gene, clone size, CDR3 DNA, CDR3 protein. The D gene is left open where the match is weak. For some rows the clone size is stated as once, few or many, or as a class when expanded; others skip it.

v_gene: TRBV30
j_gene: TRBJ2-5
d_gene: TRBD2
abundance: few
CDR3nt: TGTGCCTGGAGTGTAGGTAGCGGGGGGACAGAGACCCAGTACTTC
CDR3aa: CAWSVGSGGTETQYF

v_gene: TRBV5-4
j_gene: TRBJ2-7
d_gene: TRBD1
abundance: -
CDR3nt: TGTGCCAGCAGCACGGACCGGGACAGCTTGCGGTACTTC
CDR3aa: CASSTDRDSLRYF

v_gene: TRBV5-1
j_gene: TRBJ2-5
d_gene: -
abundance: few
CDR3nt: TGCGCCAGCAACAGGTACCTCGGTAGCCAAGAGACCCAGTACTTC
CDR3aa: CASNRYLGSQETQYF

v_gene: TRBV7-9
j_gene: TRBJ2-5
d_gene: -
abundance: -
CDR3nt: TGTGCCAGCAGCTTAATCGGGGAGACCCAGTACTTC
CDR3aa: CASSLIGETQYF

v_gene: TRBV7-9
j_gene: TRBJ2-3
d_gene: TRBD1
abundance: -
CDR3nt: TGTGCCAGCAGCGTGGACAGGGTGTTAGATACGCAGTATTTT
CDR3aa: CASSVDRVLDTQYF

v_gene: TRBV10-1
j_gene: TRBJ2-7
d_gene: TRBD2
abundance: -
CDR3nt: TGCGCCAGCATTTACTGCGGGAGGTCTCACGAGCAGTACTTC
CDR3aa: CASIYCGRSHEQYF

v_gene: TRBV5-4
j_gene: TRBJ2-1
d_gene: TRBD2
abundance: -
CDR3nt: TGTGCCAGCAGCTTTAGCGGGAGCGCGGTCTTC
CDR3aa: CASSFSGSAVF

v_gene: TRBV5-4
j_gene: TRBJ2-1
d_gene: -
abundance: -
CDR3nt: TGTGCCAGCAGCTTGGGGGTTTTCGCGGCACCGACCGGCAATGAGCAGTTCTTC
CDR3aa: CASSLGVFAAPTGNEQFF

v_gene: TRBV6-5
j_gene: TRBJ1-4
d_gene: TRBD1
abundance: few
CDR3nt: TGTGCCAGCAGTTACAGACAGGGAACGGAAAAACTGTTTTTT
CDR3aa: CASSYRQGTEKLFF

v_gene: TRBV9
j_gene: TRBJ2-5
d_gene: -
abundance: -
CDR3nt: TGTGCCAGCAGCGTAGGGTCAGGGGAAATAGAGACCCAGTACTTC
CDR3aa: CASSVGSGEIETQYF

v_gene: TRBV12-5
j_gene: TRBJ2-1
d_gene: TRBD2
abundance: -
CDR3nt: TGTGCTAGTGGTTTCGGACTAGCGGTTTACAATGAGCAGTTCTTC
CDR3aa: CASGFGLAVYNEQFF

v_gene: TRBV7-9
j_gene: TRBJ2-1
d_gene: TRBD2
abundance: -
CDR3nt: TGTGCCAGCAGCCCAGAGGGGACTAGATACAATGAGCAGTTCTTC
CDR3aa: CASSPEGTRYNEQFF

v_gene: TRBV7-8
j_gene: TRBJ1-4
d_gene: -
abundance: -
CDR3nt: TGTGCCAGCAGCACCTACAGAGTACCTGGGGTCGGACAAGAAAAACTGTTTTTT
CDR3aa: CASSTYRVPGVGQEKLFF

v_gene: TRBV18
j_gene: TRBJ2-1
d_gene: -
abundance: -
CDR3nt: TGTGCCAGCTCACCCTCGAGGGAGTATAGTGAGCAGTTCTTC
CDR3aa: CASSPSREYSEQFF

v_gene: TRBV14
j_gene: TRBJ2-5
d_gene: -
abundance: -
CDR3nt: TGTGCCAGCAGCCGAGACAGGAAGACCCAGTACTTC
CDR3aa: CASSRDRKTQYF

v_gene: TRBV18
j_gene: TRBJ2-1
d_gene: TRBD1
abundance: -
CDR3nt: TGTGCCAGCTCACCACCCCTCGGACAGGGGAACAATGAGCAGTTCTTC
CDR3aa: CASSPPLGQGNNEQFF

v_gene: TRBV27
j_gene: TRBJ2-1
d_gene: -
abundance: -
CDR3nt: TGTGCCAGCAGCCGAGTCTTAGACTCCTACAATGAGCAGTTCTTC
CDR3aa: CASSRVLDSYNEQFF

v_gene: TRBV2
j_gene: TRBJ1-4
d_gene: TRBD1
abundance: once
CDR3nt: TGTGCCAGCAACAGGGGGGCGGATGAAAAACTGTTTTTT
CDR3aa: CASNRGADEKLFF

v_gene: TRBV5-1
j_gene: TRBJ1-1
d_gene: TRBD1
abundance: once
CDR3nt: TGCGCCAGCAGCTTGGCAGGGGGCAACACTGAAGCTTTCTTT
CDR3aa: CASSLAGGNTEAFF

v_gene: TRBV5-1
j_gene: TRBJ2-6
d_gene: TRBD2
abundance: -
CDR3nt: TGCGCCAGCAGCTTGGAGGCTAGCGGGAGAATTGGGGCCAACGTCCTGACTTTC
CDR3aa: CASSLEASGRIGANVLTF

v_gene: TRBV30
j_gene: TRBJ2-7
d_gene: -
abundance: few
CDR3nt: TGTGCCTGGATCTGCTTACTTGGCTACGAGCAGTACTTC
CDR3aa: CAWICLLGYEQYF

v_gene: TRBV15
j_gene: TRBJ2-2
d_gene: TRBD2
abundance: few
CDR3nt: TGTGCCACCAGCCTTCCGGGACTAGACACCGGGGAGCTGTTTTTT
CDR3aa: CATSLPGLDTGELFF

v_gene: TRBV4-1
j_gene: TRBJ2-3
d_gene: TRBD2
abundance: -
CDR3nt: TGCGCCAGCAGCCAAGAGCGGTCGACTAGCGGGAGTGGTACAGATACGCAGTATTTT
CDR3aa: CASSQERSTSGSGTDTQYF

v_gene: TRBV6-6
j_gene: TRBJ2-3
d_gene: -
abundance: -
CDR3nt: TGTGCCAGCAGTCGGTCGGGGGACAGAGCCACAGATACGCAGTATTTT
CDR3aa: CASSRSGDRATDTQYF

v_gene: TRBV7-9
j_gene: TRBJ2-7
d_gene: -
abundance: -
CDR3nt: TGTGCCAGCAGCGCGGGACAGAGCTACGAGCAGTACTTC
CDR3aa: CASSAGQSYEQYF

v_gene: TRBV6-1
j_gene: TRBJ2-7
d_gene: -
abundance: -
CDR3nt: TGTGCCAGCAGTGAAGGGACTGACTACGAGCAGTACTTC
CDR3aa: CASSEGTDYEQYF

v_gene: TRBV5-6
j_gene: TRBJ2-1
d_gene: TRBD2
abundance: -
CDR3nt: TGTGCCAGCAGCTTCCGAGCGGGAGAAAGGGCTTTGCAGTTCTTC
CDR3aa: CASSFRAGERALQFF

v_gene: TRBV28
j_gene: TRBJ2-2
d_gene: -
abundance: -
CDR3nt: TGTGCCAGCAGTTTCCCAAATCAGGGGCGTGTGGCCACCGGGGAGCTGTTTTTT
CDR3aa: CASSFPNQGRVATGELFF

v_gene: TRBV2
j_gene: TRBJ1-5
d_gene: -
abundance: -
CDR3nt: TGTGCCAGCAGTGATGGGGGGATGAGGAGCAATCAGCCCCAGCATTTT
CDR3aa: CASSDGGMRSNQPQHF

v_gene: TRBV4-2
j_gene: TRBJ2-7
d_gene: TRBD2
abundance: -
CDR3nt: TGTGCCAGCAGCCAAGATACCGCCTCCGGGACTACCTCCTACGAGCAGTACTTC
CDR3aa: CASSQDTASGTTSYEQYF

v_gene: TRBV5-5
j_gene: TRBJ1-1
d_gene: TRBD1
abundance: -
CDR3nt: TGTGCCAGCAGCCGACAGGGGGACCAAATCGAAGCTTTCTTT
CDR3aa: CASSRQGDQIEAFF

v_gene: TRBV6-1
j_gene: TRBJ1-5
d_gene: -
abundance: -
CDR3nt: TGTGCCAGCAGTGCTGCGAACAGCGGCCAAGTCCAGCCCCAGCATTTT
CDR3aa: CASSAANSGQVQPQHF

v_gene: TRBV12-3/TRBV12-4
j_gene: TRBJ2-1
d_gene: -
abundance: -
CDR3nt: TGTGCCAGCACCTTCCTGGGTAGCGATCATTTCTTC
CDR3aa: CASTFLGSDHFF

v_gene: TRBV7-8
j_gene: TRBJ1-3
d_gene: -
abundance: -
CDR3nt: TGTGCCAGCAGCCCCCTCCCGGCCAGGTTCGGAAACACCATATATTTT
CDR3aa: CASSPLPARFGNTIYF

v_gene: TRBV30
j_gene: TRBJ1-1
d_gene: -
abundance: once
CDR3nt: TGTGCCTGGAGCGATCAGGGGTGGAACACTGAAGCTTTCTTT
CDR3aa: CAWSDQGWNTEAFF

v_gene: TRBV27
j_gene: TRBJ1-1
d_gene: TRBD1
abundance: -
CDR3nt: TGTGCCAGCAGTTCTACGGCCGGGACAGGGGGCATTACTGAAGCTTTCTTT
CDR3aa: CASSSTAGTGGITEAFF

v_gene: TRBV6-6
j_gene: TRBJ1-3
d_gene: -
abundance: -
CDR3nt: TGTGCCAGCAGTTACGGTAGCAGCTCTGGAAACACCATATATTTT
CDR3aa: CASSYGSSSGNTIYF

v_gene: TRBV10-3
j_gene: TRBJ1-4
d_gene: TRBD1
abundance: few
CDR3nt: TGTGCCATCAGTGGGGGACAGGATAATGAAAAACTGTTTTTT
CDR3aa: CAISGGQDNEKLFF

v_gene: TRBV5-6
j_gene: TRBJ1-2
d_gene: -
abundance: -
CDR3nt: TGTGCCAGCAGCTTGGCCGCCGGGGGACGGTATGGCTACACCTTC
CDR3aa: CASSLAAGGRYGYTF

v_gene: TRBV9
j_gene: TRBJ2-4
d_gene: -
abundance: -
CDR3nt: TGTGCCAGCAGCCCTCTTTGGGCTAGCCGAAACATTCAGTACTTC
CDR3aa: CASSPLWASRNIQYF

v_gene: TRBV30
j_gene: TRBJ1-4
d_gene: -
abundance: -
CDR3nt: TGTGCCTCAAGCCTGGGGGGAGGTAATGAAAAACTGTTTTTT
CDR3aa: CASSLGGGNEKLFF

v_gene: TRBV6-6
j_gene: TRBJ1-2
d_gene: TRBD1
abundance: -
CDR3nt: TGTGCCAGCAGAGGACAGGAGAACTATGGCTACACCTTC
CDR3aa: CASRGQENYGYTF

v_gene: TRBV10-3
j_gene: TRBJ1-5
d_gene: -
abundance: -
CDR3nt: TGTGCCATCAGTGACAGGGATACTCAGCCCCAGCATTTT
CDR3aa: CAISDRDTQPQHF

v_gene: TRBV5-1
j_gene: TRBJ2-3
d_gene: -
abundance: -
CDR3nt: TGCGCCAGCAGCTCATCAAGCGGGGATACGCAGTATTTT
CDR3aa: CASSSSSGDTQYF

v_gene: TRBV6-5
j_gene: TRBJ2-2
d_gene: TRBD1
abundance: -
CDR3nt: TGTGCCATCGGAAAACGGGACAGGGGGACCGGGGAGCTGTTTTTT
CDR3aa: CAIGKRDRGTGELFF

v_gene: TRBV6-1
j_gene: TRBJ1-5
d_gene: TRBD1
abundance: -
CDR3nt: TGTGCCAGCAGTGAAAATATAGGGGGCTGGGGCAATCAGCCCCAGCATTTT
CDR3aa: CASSENIGGWGNQPQHF

v_gene: TRBV7-3
j_gene: TRBJ1-1
d_gene: -
abundance: -
CDR3nt: TGTGCCAGCAGCCCCTGGCACACGGGGTTGGTCACTGAAGCTTTCTTT
CDR3aa: CASSPWHTGLVTEAFF

v_gene: TRBV25-1
j_gene: TRBJ2-5
d_gene: -
abundance: -
CDR3nt: TGTGCCAGCACTAAACTAGAGACCCAGTACTTC
CDR3aa: CASTKLETQYF

v_gene: TRBV27
j_gene: TRBJ1-1
d_gene: TRBD1
abundance: -
CDR3nt: TGTGCCAGCAGCTTGGACAGGGGGCCCACTGAAGCTTTCTTT
CDR3aa: CASSLDRGPTEAFF

v_gene: TRBV7-9
j_gene: TRBJ2-3
d_gene: TRBD2
abundance: -
CDR3nt: TGTGCCAGCGGCTCTAGCGGGAATACAGATACGCAGTATTTT
CDR3aa: CASGSSGNTDTQYF

v_gene: TRBV30
j_gene: TRBJ2-2
d_gene: TRBD2
abundance: -
CDR3nt: TGTGCCTGGAGTGTCCGGGGGGTCGCCTCGAACACCGGGGAGCTGTTTTTT
CDR3aa: CAWSVRGVASNTGELFF

v_gene: TRBV3-1/TRBV3-2
j_gene: TRBJ2-2
d_gene: -
abundance: few
CDR3nt: TGTGCCAGCAGCCAGGGACACACAAACACCGGGGAGCTGTTTTTT
CDR3aa: CASSQGHTNTGELFF

v_gene: TRBV19
j_gene: TRBJ2-2
d_gene: -
abundance: -
CDR3nt: TGTGCCAGTAGTATACTAGTTTCCACCGGGGAGCTGTTTTTT
CDR3aa: CASSILVSTGELFF

v_gene: TRBV5-1
j_gene: TRBJ2-2
d_gene: -
abundance: -
CDR3nt: TGCGCCAGCACCCTGTCCGGGGAGCTGTTTTTT
CDR3aa: CASTLSGELFF

v_gene: TRBV29-1
j_gene: TRBJ2-1
d_gene: TRBD2
abundance: few
CDR3nt: TGCAGCGTTGGTCGAGCGGGGGGTTACAATGAGCAGTTCTTC
CDR3aa: CSVGRAGGYNEQFF

v_gene: TRBV18
j_gene: TRBJ2-1
d_gene: -
abundance: -
CDR3nt: TGTGCCAGCTCACCATTGGTAGGCGGCTACTCCTACAATGAGCAGTTCTTC
CDR3aa: CASSPLVGGYSYNEQFF

v_gene: TRBV5-1
j_gene: TRBJ2-6
d_gene: -
abundance: -
CDR3nt: TGCGCCAGCAGCTTACAGGGTTCTGGGGCCAACGTCCTGACTTTC
CDR3aa: CASSLQGSGANVLTF